This TCR beta chain originates from a study of tumor-infiltrating lymphocytes in localized non-small cell lung cancer. Between the trimmed V and J ends, which lost 5 bases and 1 base, there was a span of 15 bases. The CDR3 runs 15 residues. The germline CDR1 and CDR2 sequences are SGHRS and YFSETQ. Repertoires were generated with immunoSEQ multiplex PCR, while TCRdb's copy carries only in-frame clones and drops some. Counted here are roughly 12,000 clones, 75% to 80% occurring once; the ten biggest clones make up about a sixth. The chain joins TRBV5-1 to TRBJ1-1; D is unclear. Material for sequencing was uninvolved lung tissue not adjacent to the tumor. The source of this sequence is a human donor with non-small cell lung cancer. CDR3 protein: CASRSGGTENTEAFF. The CDR3 nucleotides are TGCGCCAGCAGGTCCGGCGGTACAGAGAACACTGAAGCTTTCTTT.